Given below is one T cell receptor beta chain in context. CDR1 and CDR2 from the germline V gene are SGHNT and YYREEE (reference sequence). CDR3 length equals 13 residues. V lost 1 base to trimming and J lost 7 bases, with 12 bases between them. This specimen belongs to a study of blood T cell repertoires in COVID-19. Looking at the study overall: Spain, Italy and the United States supplied samples that represented acute and convalescent COVID-19. T cells, B-cell-depleted T cells, or PBMCs supplied cDNA or gDNA.

Authors' methods: Estimated nucleated cell counts came from reference gene primer amplification. Method: immunoSEQ multiplex PCR; TCRdb's copy keeps in-frame clones and lacks some. The DNA was the basis for D and trimming; V, J and clone size are from that table. The sample holds 180,000 or so clones; around 90% are singletons and the top ten take around 6.6%. The chain links TRBV5-4 to TRBJ2-7; possibly TRBD1 for D (8 bases). The receptor was derived from a man aged 40-49 years with acute or convalescent COVID-19. The specimen was peripheral blood. CDR3 region: CASSLHRGGEQYF. For the CDR3, the DNA is TGTGCCAGCAGCTTGCACAGGGGGGGAGAGCAGTACTTC.